This is a list of T cell receptor beta chains from one sample in a study of TIL therapy for anti-PD-1-resistant metastatic lung cancer. The repertoire was sequenced with immunoSEQ multiplex PCR; TCRdb's copy has only in-frame clones and lacks some. The table shows more than 45,000 clones, with about 70% occurring only once. The sequences come from blood, collected at baseline. The receptors were gathered from a person aged 25 to 79 with non-small cell lung cancer. Both conserved end residues are part of each CDR3. Each record gives: V gene, J gene, CDR3 protein.

>TRBV7-9|TRBJ2-1
CASSILAGDYNEQFF
>TRBV4-2|TRBJ1-3
CASSQDQGSGNTIYF
>TRBV30|TRBJ1-6
CAWSVRTGLNSPLHF
>TRBV11-3|TRBJ1-4
CASSVTGYWENEKLFF
>TRBV28|TRBJ2-7
CASKSGWEFYEQYF
>TRBV5-8|TRBJ1-6
CASSLGQRDSPLHF
>TRBV5-4|TRBJ1-4
CASSLALADEKLFF
>TRBV7-6|TRBJ2-7
CASSLSLGGGEQYF
>TRBV19|TRBJ2-3
CASSIYRGVTDTQYF
>TRBV4-2|TRBJ2-1
CASSQEGQGVFEQFF
>TRBV10-3|TRBJ1-4
CAISKDRVATNEKLFF
>TRBV11-2|TRBJ2-7
CASSLTQRPSEQYF
>TRBV7-2|TRBJ1-5
CASSPDRGSQPQHF
>TRBV5-4|TRBJ1-3
CASSSGQGNTIYF
>TRBV5-1|TRBJ2-7
CASSVDSSLSYEQYF
>TRBV29-1|TRBJ2-5
CSGREPNQETQYF
>TRBV30|TRBJ2-7
CAWSSSRLAGGPYSYEQYF
>TRBV28|TRBJ1-5
CATRTDQPQHF
>TRBV25-1|TRBJ1-1
CASSRGGPSGTEAFF
>TRBV2|TRBJ1-4
CASSGDSEKLFF
>TRBV29-1|TRBJ1-1
CSVSTENTEAFF
>TRBV4-3|TRBJ2-5
CASGASGGDSGTQYF
>TRBV5-4|TRBJ2-7
CASSPRGDSYEQYF
>TRBV7-9|TRBJ2-1
CASSNRVLWREGPDEQFF